The 4 T cell receptor beta chains below were found in one sample sequenced in a study of T cells in Graves' hyperthyroidism and ophthalmopathy. Researchers amplified the TCR beta CDR3 regions from RNA transcripts. Primed by the HTBI set, a first-round RT-PCR was run on the TCR CDR3. TCRdb re-called the multiplex PCR reads with MiXCR, one entry per CDR3 protein. The sample lists approximately 600,000 distinct CDR3 sequences, 15% to 20% seen once, with less than 4.5% in the top ten. The sample comprised blood. Every receptor here comes from a woman younger than 45 with Graves' hyperthyroidism.

This sequence joins TRBV5-1 and TRBJ2-7, with 9 bases lining up with TRBD2. V gave up 8 bases and J gave up 3 bases; unmatched junction bases: 9. The CDR3 contains 14 residues. Germline CDR1 is SGHRS and CDR2 is YFSETQ. Here the CDR3 DNA reads TGCGCCAGTCGGAAAGTAGCGGGAGACTACGAGCAGTACTTC. It translates to CASRKVAGDYEQYF.

This chain joins TRBV28 and TRBJ2-3; TRBD2 agrees at 7 bases. The junction had 10 bases not matched to a gene; V was cut back by 2 bases and J by 5 bases. The CDR3 is made up of 16 amino acids. Germline CDR1 MDHEN, CDR2 SYDVKM. The CDR3 sequence: CASSLLGGGPIDTQYF. The CDR3 DNA follows: TGTGCCAGCAGTTTACTCGGGGGAGGGCCAATAGATACGCAGTATTTT.

In its sample, this clonotype was seen a few times. The V call is TRBV30, the J call TRBJ2-1; D gene ambiguous. V dropped 1 base and J dropped 2 bases, with 12 bases sitting between them. Germline CDR1 reads GTSNPN; CDR2 reads SVGIG (reference sequence). CDR3 length: 15 amino acids. The DNA of the CDR3 is TGTGCCTGGAGTGGGTCCCACGACGCCTACAATGAGCAGTTCTTC. Its translation is CAWSGSHDAYNEQFF.

Remarks on this clonotype: This may arise from a read error, as a much more abundant clone is one base away. This chain links TRBV6-1 with TRBJ2-5, with a possible D match to TRBD1 (5 bases). Germline CDR1 is MNHNS and CDR2 is SASEGT. This CDR3 is 12 amino acids long. The CDR3 nucleotides read TGTGCCAGCACAGGGTCTCAAGGGACCCAGTACTTC. Encoded protein: CASTGSQGTQYF.